This TCR beta chain was obtained from a study of cytomegalovirus exposure and HLA in healthy donors. Overall study results and limits: Accounts indicate the classifier identified cytomegalovirus status with strong specificity and sensitivity. The study designated roughly 150 TCR beta chains cytomegalovirus-associated. CMV antigen specificity was confirmed in vitro for a few CMV-associated chains. A later analysis found first-cohort TCR clusters tended to co-occur in the 120 validation repertoires.

On this clone itself: The antigen is unknown.

TCRdb's table, derived via immunoSEQ multiplex PCR, lists solely in-frame clones and lacks some. The sample records 110,000 or so clones, approximately 90% being singletons. Sequencing was performed on PBMCs. This receptor was obtained from a man younger than 35 in good health and CMV-seronegative.

This CDR3 reads CASSVLTSGGLNNEQFF. Here the CDR3 DNA reads TGTGCCAGCAGCGTATTGACTAGCGGGGGCCTTAACAATGAGCAGTTCTTC. The J gene is TRBJ2-1, the V gene TRBV9; 12 bases agree with TRBD2. Trimming at V came to 1 base and at J to 5 bases, leaving 7 bases not matched to a gene. Germline V CDR1 and CDR2: SGDLS, YYNGEE. This CDR3 comprises 17 residues.